The following is a T cell receptor beta chain sequence with its context. Its antigen is currently unknown. Other nucleotide sequences from this sample produce the same CDR3. 13 Jbeta primers and 60 Vbeta primers were used for the PCR. Only in-frame clones appear in the TCRdb table, and some are missing; sequencing was by immunoSEQ multiplex PCR. This sample has 140,000 or so clones, with approximately 9% found just once. The data were obtained in a study of cytomegalovirus exposure and HLA in healthy donors. Looked up from germline, CDR1 is MNHEY and CDR2 is SVGAGI. Trimming shortened V by 0 bases and J by 2 bases, and 8 bases separated the two germline ends. The length of the CDR3 is 14 residues. Findings of the study overall: TCR beta sequences reportedly predicted most subjects' HLA-A and HLA-B alleles accurately. Most TCR sequences were seen very rarely across donors, but some public TCRs occurred in many. Cytomegalovirus association was assigned to about 150 TCR beta chains. The authors confirmed in vitro that a few CMV-associated chains were specific for CMV antigens.

V is TRBV6-5 and J is TRBJ2-7; D possibly corresponds to TRBD2 (5 bases). The sample comprised PBMCs. This TCR derives from a male donor in good health and CMV-seronegative. CDR3 protein: CASSYSRGPYEQYF. The CDR3 DNA is TGTGCCAGCAGTTACTCACGGGGTCCCTACGAGCAGTACTTC.